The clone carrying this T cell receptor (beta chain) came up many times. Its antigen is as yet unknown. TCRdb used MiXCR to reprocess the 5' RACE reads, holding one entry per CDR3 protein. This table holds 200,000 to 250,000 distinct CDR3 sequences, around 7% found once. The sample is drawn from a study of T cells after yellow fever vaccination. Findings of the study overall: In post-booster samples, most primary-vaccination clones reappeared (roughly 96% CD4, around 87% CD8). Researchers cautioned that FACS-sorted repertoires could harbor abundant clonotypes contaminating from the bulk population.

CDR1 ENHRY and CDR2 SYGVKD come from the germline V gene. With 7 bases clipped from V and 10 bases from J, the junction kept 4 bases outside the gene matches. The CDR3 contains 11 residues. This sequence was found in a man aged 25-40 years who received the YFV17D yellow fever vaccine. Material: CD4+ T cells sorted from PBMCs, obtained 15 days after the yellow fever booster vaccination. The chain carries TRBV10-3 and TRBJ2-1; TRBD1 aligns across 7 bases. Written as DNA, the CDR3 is TGTGCCATCAATGAACAGGGGGAGCAGTTCTTC. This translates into CAINEQGEQFF.